This T cell receptor beta chain was found in a study of OX40 agonist ivuxolimab in advanced cancers. Background on the study: The study treated patients with ivuxolimab, an agonistic anti-OX40 (CD134) antibody. At 0.01 to 10 mg/kg, ivuxolimab was administered intravenously to patients every 2 weeks.

A word on this clone: Its target is unknown.

Looked up from germline, CDR1 is MNHEY and CDR2 is SMNVEV (reference sequence). Trimming at V came to 5 bases and at J to 6 bases, leaving 7 bases not matched to a gene. The CDR3 loop spans 15 amino acids. The repertoire was sequenced with immunoSEQ multiplex PCR; TCRdb's copy has only in-frame clones and lacks some. The sample gives around 27,000 clones, 80% to 85% of which show up once; around a fifth is in the top ten. Study-wide results and limits: Not determined was the antigen specificity of the expanded peripheral T cells.

The chain combines TRBV27 with TRBJ1-5; 10 nucleotides line up with TRBD1. The starting material was CD4+ or CD8+ T cells sorted from blood, obtained in a trial of the OX40 agonist ivuxolimab. This receptor was obtained from an adult with an advanced solid tumor such as melanoma, head and neck, liver or kidney cancer. CDR3 sequence (DNA): TGTGCCAGCAGTCCGACCGGGACAGGGGCTCAGCCCCAGCATTTT. Translation: CASSPTGTGAQPQHF.